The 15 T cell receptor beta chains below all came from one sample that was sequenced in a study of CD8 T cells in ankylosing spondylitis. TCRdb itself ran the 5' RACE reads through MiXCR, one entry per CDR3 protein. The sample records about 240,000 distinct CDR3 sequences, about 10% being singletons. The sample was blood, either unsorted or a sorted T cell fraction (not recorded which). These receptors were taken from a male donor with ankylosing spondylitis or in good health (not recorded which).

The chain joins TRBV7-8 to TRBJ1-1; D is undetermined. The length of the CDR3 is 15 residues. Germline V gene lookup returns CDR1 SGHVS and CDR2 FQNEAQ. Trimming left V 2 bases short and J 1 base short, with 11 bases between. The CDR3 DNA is TGTGCCAGCAGCTTAATTTCGAACAAGAACACTGAAGCTTTCTTT. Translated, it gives CASSLISNKNTEAFF.

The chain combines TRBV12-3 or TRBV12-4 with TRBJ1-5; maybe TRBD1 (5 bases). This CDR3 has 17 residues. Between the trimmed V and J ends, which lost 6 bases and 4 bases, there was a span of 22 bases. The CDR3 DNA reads TGTGCCAGCAGCCCAGGGTTAGCCTTAAAATCTAATCAGCCCCAGCATTTT. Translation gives CASSPGLALKSNQPQHF.

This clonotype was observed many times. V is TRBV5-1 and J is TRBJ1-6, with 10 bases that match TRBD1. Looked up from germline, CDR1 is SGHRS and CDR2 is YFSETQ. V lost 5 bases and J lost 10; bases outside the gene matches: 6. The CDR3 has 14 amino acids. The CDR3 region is CASSSGTGVSPLHF. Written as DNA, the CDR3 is TGCGCCAGCAGTTCCGGGACAGGGGTCTCACCCCTCCACTTT.

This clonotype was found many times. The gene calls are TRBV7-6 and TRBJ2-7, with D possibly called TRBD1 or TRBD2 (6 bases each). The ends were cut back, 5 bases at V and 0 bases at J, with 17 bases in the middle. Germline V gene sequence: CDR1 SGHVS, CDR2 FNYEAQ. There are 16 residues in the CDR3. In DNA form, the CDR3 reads TGTGCCAGCAGCCCCATTGGGGGCGGGAACTCCTACGAGCAGTACTTC. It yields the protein CASSPIGGGNSYEQYF.

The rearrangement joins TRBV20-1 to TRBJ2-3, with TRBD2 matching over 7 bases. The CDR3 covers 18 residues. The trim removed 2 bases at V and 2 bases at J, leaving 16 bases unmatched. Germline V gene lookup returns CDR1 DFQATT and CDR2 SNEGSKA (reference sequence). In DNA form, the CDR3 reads TGCAGTGCTAGAAAACAACCAGCAGAGCGGGGTTACACAGATACGCAGTATTTT. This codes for CSARKQPAERGYTDTQYF.

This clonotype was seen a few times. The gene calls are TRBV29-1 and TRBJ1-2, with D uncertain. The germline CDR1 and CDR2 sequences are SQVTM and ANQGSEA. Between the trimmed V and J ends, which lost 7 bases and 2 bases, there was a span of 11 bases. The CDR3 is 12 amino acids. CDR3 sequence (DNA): TGCAGCGCTGTGCAGTCCAACTATGGCTACACCTTC. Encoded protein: CSAVQSNYGYTF.

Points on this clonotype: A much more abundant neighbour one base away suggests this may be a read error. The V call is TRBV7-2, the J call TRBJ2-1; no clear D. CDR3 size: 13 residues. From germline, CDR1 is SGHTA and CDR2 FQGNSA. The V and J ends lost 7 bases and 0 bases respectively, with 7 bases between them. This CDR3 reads CASKESSYNEQFF. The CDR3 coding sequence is TGTGCCAGCAAGGAGAGCTCCTACAATGAGCAGTTCTTC.

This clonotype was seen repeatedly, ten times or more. CDR3 loop: CASSPTGNTIYF. Written as DNA, the CDR3 is TGTGCCAGCAGTCCTACCGGAAACACCATATATTTT. V is TRBV11-2 and J is TRBJ1-3; D is unresolved. V was pared by 6 bases and J by 4 bases, with 7 bases between. Germline assignment: CDR1 SGHAT and CDR2 FQNNGV. The CDR3 is 12 amino acids.

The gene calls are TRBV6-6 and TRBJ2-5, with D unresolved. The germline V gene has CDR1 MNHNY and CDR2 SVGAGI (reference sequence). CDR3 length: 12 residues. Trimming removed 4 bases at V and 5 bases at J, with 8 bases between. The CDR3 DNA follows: TGTGCCAGCAGTTCTATCAGGGAGACCCAGTACTTC. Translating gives CASSSIRETQYF.

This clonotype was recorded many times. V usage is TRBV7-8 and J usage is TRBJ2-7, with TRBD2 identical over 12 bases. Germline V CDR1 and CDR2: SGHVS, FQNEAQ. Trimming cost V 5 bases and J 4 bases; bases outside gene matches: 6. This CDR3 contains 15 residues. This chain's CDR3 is CASSQTSGSGYEQYF. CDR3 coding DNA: TGTGCCAGCAGCCAGACTAGCGGGAGTGGGTACGAGCAGTACTTC.

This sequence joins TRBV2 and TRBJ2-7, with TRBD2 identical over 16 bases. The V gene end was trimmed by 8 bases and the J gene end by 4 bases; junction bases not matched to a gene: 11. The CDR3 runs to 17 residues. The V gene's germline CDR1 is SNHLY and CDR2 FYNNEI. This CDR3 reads CASSGGTSGRAQYEQYF. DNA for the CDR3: TGTGCCAGCTCCGGTGGGACTAGCGGGAGGGCCCAATACGAGCAGTACTTC.

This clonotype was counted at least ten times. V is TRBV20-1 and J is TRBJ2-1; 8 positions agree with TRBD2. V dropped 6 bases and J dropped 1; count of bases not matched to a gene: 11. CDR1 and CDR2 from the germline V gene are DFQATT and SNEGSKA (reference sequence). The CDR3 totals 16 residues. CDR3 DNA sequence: TGCAGTGCCGAAAAACCGGGACTAGGATCCTACAATGAGCAGTTCTTC. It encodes CSAEKPGLGSYNEQFF.

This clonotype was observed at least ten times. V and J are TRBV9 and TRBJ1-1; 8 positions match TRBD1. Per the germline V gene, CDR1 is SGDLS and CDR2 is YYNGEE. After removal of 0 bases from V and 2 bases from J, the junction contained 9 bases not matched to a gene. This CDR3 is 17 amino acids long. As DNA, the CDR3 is TGTGCCAGCAGCGTAGTCAGGGGGCATCCCGAAAACACTGAAGCTTTCTTT. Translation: CASSVVRGHPENTEAFF. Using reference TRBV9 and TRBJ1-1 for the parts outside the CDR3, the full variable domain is DSGVTQTPKHLITATGQRVTLRCSPRSGDLSVYWYQQSLDQGLQFLIQYYNGEERAKGNILERFSAQQFPDLHSELNLSSLELGDSALYFCASSVVRGHPENTEAFFGQGTRLTVV.

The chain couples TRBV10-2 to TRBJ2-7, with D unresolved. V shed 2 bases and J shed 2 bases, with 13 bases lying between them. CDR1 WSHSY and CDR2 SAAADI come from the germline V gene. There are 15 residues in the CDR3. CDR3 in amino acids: CASSEGIGRTYEQYF. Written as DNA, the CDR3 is TGCGCCAGCAGTGAGGGAATAGGACGGACCTACGAGCAGTACTTC.

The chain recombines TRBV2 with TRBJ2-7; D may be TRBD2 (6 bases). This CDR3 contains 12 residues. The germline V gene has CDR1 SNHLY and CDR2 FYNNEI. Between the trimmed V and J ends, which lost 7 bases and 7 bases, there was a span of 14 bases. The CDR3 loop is CASMLEGGEQYF. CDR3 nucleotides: TGTGCCAGCATGTTGGAAGGAGGGGAGCAGTACTTC.